The TCR beta chain described here comes from a study of CXCR3-negative and CXCR3-positive naive CD8 T cells. Regarding the study as a whole: Relative to CXCR3-negative naive cells, CXCR3-positive naive cells had more hydrophobic TRB CDR3s. Memory, not naive, CXCR3-negative and CXCR3-positive cells differed in TRBV-TRBJ usage. TCR interaction strength was inferred from TRB CDR3 physicochemistry, as CD5 matched across naive subsets.

In regard to this clonotype: Its antigen is not known.

Among CD8+ T cells, naive ones were CD45RO-CCR7+CD27+CD95-. The authors made the TRB cDNA libraries by 5' RACE using UMI labels. Reprocessing the 5' RACE reads, TCRdb reports a single entry for every CDR3 protein and omits DNA. This repertoire includes over 100,000 distinct CDR3 sequences. The germline CDR1 and CDR2 sequences are SGHRS and YFSETQ. This CDR3 region has 16 residues. The sample taken for sequencing was naive CXCR3+ CD8+ T cells from blood. Documented subset: CD45RO-CCR7+CD27+CD95- naive CD8+ T cells expressing CXCR3 (TNR3+). The clonotype comes from a human donor in good health. Some clones in this sample may be carry-over from other donors' samples. This chain connects TRBV5-1 to TRBJ2-7; TCRdb picks TRBD1, but there is no DNA to check that call. The CDR3 reads CASSLLGGAYSYEQYF.